This T cell receptor (beta chain) was identified during a study of shared clonotypes between healthy human individuals. This clone has just one count. The target antigen is unknown. Study observations and caveats: Among the subsets, naive ones generally showed larger estimated richness than memory ones.

Assay execution proceeded at the deep level. Produced via immunoSEQ multiplex PCR; TCRdb's table is partial and in-frame only. The sample records roughly 760,000 clones, approximately 79% being singletons. CDR1 is MNHEY, CDR2 SVGAGI, per germline. V was trimmed by 0 bases and J by 2 bases, leaving 11 bases between them. This CDR3 spans 15 amino acids. A CD45RA-negative memory subset and a CD45RA+ naive subset were separated from the CD4+ cells. The sequence derives from a woman aged 25 to 39 in good health. This sequence joins TRBV6-5 and TRBJ2-7; D is possibly TRBD1 (5 bases). The sequencing input was memory CD4+ T cells sorted from blood. The sample's subset: CD45RA-negative fraction. CDR3 sequence: CASSYSTVTTYEQYF. CDR3 in DNA: TGTGCCAGCAGTTACTCGACAGTTACTACCTACGAGCAGTACTTC.